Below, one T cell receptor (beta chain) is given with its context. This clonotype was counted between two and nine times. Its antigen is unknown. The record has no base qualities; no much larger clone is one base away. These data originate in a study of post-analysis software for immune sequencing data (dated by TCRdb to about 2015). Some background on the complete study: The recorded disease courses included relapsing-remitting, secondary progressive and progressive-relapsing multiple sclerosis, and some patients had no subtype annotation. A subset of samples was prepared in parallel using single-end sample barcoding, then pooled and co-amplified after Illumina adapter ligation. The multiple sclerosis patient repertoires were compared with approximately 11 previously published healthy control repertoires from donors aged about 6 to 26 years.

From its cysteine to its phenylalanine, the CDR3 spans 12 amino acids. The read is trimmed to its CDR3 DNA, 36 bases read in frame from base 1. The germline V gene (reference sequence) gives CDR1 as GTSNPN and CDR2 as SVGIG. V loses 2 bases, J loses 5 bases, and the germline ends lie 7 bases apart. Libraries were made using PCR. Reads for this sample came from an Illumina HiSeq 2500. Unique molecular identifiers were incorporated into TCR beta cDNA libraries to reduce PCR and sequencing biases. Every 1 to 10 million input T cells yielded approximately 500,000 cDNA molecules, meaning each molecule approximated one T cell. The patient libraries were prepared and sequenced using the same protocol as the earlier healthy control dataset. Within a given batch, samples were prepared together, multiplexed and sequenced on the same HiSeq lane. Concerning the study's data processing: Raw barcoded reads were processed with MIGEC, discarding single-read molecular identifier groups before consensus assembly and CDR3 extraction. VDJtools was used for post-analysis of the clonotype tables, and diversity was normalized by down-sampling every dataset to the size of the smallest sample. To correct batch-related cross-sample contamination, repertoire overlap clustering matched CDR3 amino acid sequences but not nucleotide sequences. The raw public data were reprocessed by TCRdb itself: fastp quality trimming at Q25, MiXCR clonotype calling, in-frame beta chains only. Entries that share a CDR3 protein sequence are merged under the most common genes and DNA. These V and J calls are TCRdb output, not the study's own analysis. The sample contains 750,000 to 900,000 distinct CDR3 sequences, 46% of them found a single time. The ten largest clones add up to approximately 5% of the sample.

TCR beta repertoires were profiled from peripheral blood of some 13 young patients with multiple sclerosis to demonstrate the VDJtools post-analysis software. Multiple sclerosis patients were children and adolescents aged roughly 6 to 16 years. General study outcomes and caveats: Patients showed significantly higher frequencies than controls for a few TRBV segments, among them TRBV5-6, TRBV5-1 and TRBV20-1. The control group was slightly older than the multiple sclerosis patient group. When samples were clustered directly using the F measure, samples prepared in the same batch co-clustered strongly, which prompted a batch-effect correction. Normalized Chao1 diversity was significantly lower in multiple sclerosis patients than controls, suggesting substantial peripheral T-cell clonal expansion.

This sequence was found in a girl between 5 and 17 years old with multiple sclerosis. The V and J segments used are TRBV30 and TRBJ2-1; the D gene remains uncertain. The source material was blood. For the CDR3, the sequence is CAWSPQNNEQFF. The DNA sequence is TGTGCCTGGAGTCCCCAGAACAATGAGCAGTTCTTC. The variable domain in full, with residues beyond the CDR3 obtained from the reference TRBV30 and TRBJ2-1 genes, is SQTIHQWPATLVQPVGSPLSLECTVEGTSNPNLYWYRQAAGRGLQLLFYSVGIGQISSEVPQNLSASRPQDRQFILSSKKLLLSDSGFYLCAWSPQNNEQFFGPGTRLTVL.